These T cell receptor beta chains were read from a single sample in a study of regulatory T cells in long-lasting Graves disease. From the multiplex PCR reads, TCRdb called clonotypes with MiXCR, one entry per CDR3 protein. The table includes roughly 500,000 distinct CDR3 sequences, approximately 13% detected once. The same sample was also used in a study of T cells in Graves' hyperthyroidism and ophthalmopathy.

Material: peripheral blood mononuclear cells (PBMCs), obtained at new diagnosis, from a patient treated with antithyroid drugs. These receptors were taken from a man younger than 40 with Graves disease. Both conserved end residues are part of each CDR3. The order of the fields is CDR3 DNA, CDR3 protein, clone size, J gene, D gene, V gene. The D gene is left open where the match is weak. Not all rows give a size; the values are once, few, many and, for expanded clones, a class.

cdr3_nt: TGTGCCAGCAAAAGTCCCCTGGGGGGCCCCTTAAGAGCCTACGAGCAGTACTTC
cdr3_aa: CASKSPLGGPLRAYEQYF
clone_size: many
j_call: TRBJ2-7
d_call: .
v_call: TRBV6-1

cdr3_nt: TGTGCCAGCAGGGCGGGGCAGGCCGAGTATAGCAATCAGCCCCAGCATTTT
cdr3_aa: CASRAGQAEYSNQPQHF
clone_size: many
j_call: TRBJ1-5
d_call: .
v_call: TRBV6-2/TRBV6-3

cdr3_nt: TGTGCCAGCATCCCCTCTCCGGGACAGGGGGCCTACGAGCAGTACTTC
cdr3_aa: CASIPSPGQGAYEQYF
clone_size: .
j_call: TRBJ2-7
d_call: TRBD1
v_call: TRBV28

cdr3_nt: TGTGCCAGCAGTGAAGCTAGGGATACGCAGTATTTT
cdr3_aa: CASSEARDTQYF
clone_size: few
j_call: TRBJ2-3
d_call: .
v_call: TRBV2

cdr3_nt: TGTGCCAGCAGCCTTCCGGGACGGCAAGAGACCCAGTACTTC
cdr3_aa: CASSLPGRQETQYF
clone_size: many
j_call: TRBJ2-5
d_call: .
v_call: TRBV25-1

cdr3_nt: TGCAGTGCACCCCAAGGGATTAGCACAGATACGCAGTATTTT
cdr3_aa: CSAPQGISTDTQYF
clone_size: many
j_call: TRBJ2-3
d_call: .
v_call: TRBV20-1

cdr3_nt: TGTGCCAGCAGTTTGGCGAGGGATACAGATACGCAGTATTTT
cdr3_aa: CASSLARDTDTQYF
clone_size: many
j_call: TRBJ2-3
d_call: .
v_call: TRBV12-3/TRBV12-4

cdr3_nt: TGTGCCAGCATGGAAACGGGAGAAAACGAGCAGTACTTC
cdr3_aa: CASMETGENEQYF
clone_size: many
j_call: TRBJ2-7
d_call: .
v_call: TRBV12-3/TRBV12-4

cdr3_nt: TGTGCCAGCAGCTTTTCCCTAGCGGAGTTCGCGAACACCGGGGAGCTGTTTTTT
cdr3_aa: CASSFSLAEFANTGELFF
clone_size: .
j_call: TRBJ2-2
d_call: TRBD2
v_call: TRBV5-6

cdr3_nt: TGTGCCTGGAGTGTGCCCACTAGCGGGAGGGCGTGGGGGGCCAACGTCCTGACTTTC
cdr3_aa: CAWSVPTSGRAWGANVLTF
clone_size: .
j_call: TRBJ2-6
d_call: TRBD2
v_call: TRBV30

cdr3_nt: TGTGCCAGCAGCGAGGGACACCTTTTAGCTGAAGCTTTCTTT
cdr3_aa: CASSEGHLLAEAFF
clone_size: many
j_call: TRBJ1-1
d_call: .
v_call: TRBV7-3

cdr3_nt: TGTGCCAGCAGTTTGTCGGTGGAGCAGTACTTC
cdr3_aa: CASSLSVEQYF
clone_size: many
j_call: TRBJ2-7
d_call: .
v_call: TRBV28

cdr3_nt: TGCAGCGGAGACGGTAACACCGGGGAGCTGTTTTTT
cdr3_aa: CSGDGNTGELFF
clone_size: many
j_call: TRBJ2-2
d_call: .
v_call: TRBV29-1

cdr3_nt: TGTGCCAGCAGCCCCCGGGAGGCGTCGGGCGGACAACGATACACAGATACGCAGTATTTT
cdr3_aa: CASSPREASGGQRYTDTQYF
clone_size: .
j_call: TRBJ2-3
d_call: TRBD2
v_call: TRBV3-1

cdr3_nt: TGTGCCAGCAGCGAAAGCGGGAGGTACAATGAGCAGTTCTTC
cdr3_aa: CASSESGRYNEQFF
clone_size: many
j_call: TRBJ2-1
d_call: TRBD2
v_call: TRBV10-2

cdr3_nt: TGTGCCAGCAGTTTGGCATTCACTAATGAAAAACTGTTTTTT
cdr3_aa: CASSLAFTNEKLFF
clone_size: many
j_call: TRBJ1-4
d_call: .
v_call: TRBV27

cdr3_nt: TGTGCCAGCAGTGAATATCTAGGGGCGGCAGGGAACGAGCAGTACTTC
cdr3_aa: CASSEYLGAAGNEQYF
clone_size: many
j_call: TRBJ2-7
d_call: .
v_call: TRBV25-1

cdr3_nt: TGTGCCAGCAGGCCGACAGGGGGCCGATCCCTCTTT
cdr3_aa: CASRPTGGRSLF
clone_size: many
j_call: TRBJ1-1
d_call: TRBD1
v_call: TRBV6-1

cdr3_nt: TGCAGTGCTAGCCGTCTAGTCGTCGGAGATACGCAGTATTTT
cdr3_aa: CSASRLVVGDTQYF
clone_size: .
j_call: TRBJ2-3
d_call: .
v_call: TRBV20-1

cdr3_nt: TGCAGTGCTAGTCCGGCGGGCTACACCTTC
cdr3_aa: CSASPAGYTF
clone_size: few
j_call: TRBJ1-2
d_call: .
v_call: TRBV20-1

cdr3_nt: TGTGCCAGCAGGCCGGGACTAGCGGGAGCAGATACGCAGTATTTT
cdr3_aa: CASRPGLAGADTQYF
clone_size: many
j_call: TRBJ2-3
d_call: TRBD2
v_call: TRBV6-1

cdr3_nt: TGTGCCAGCAGCCACGGGACGTCTGCCCTCGAGCAGTACTTC
cdr3_aa: CASSHGTSALEQYF
clone_size: few
j_call: TRBJ2-7
d_call: .
v_call: TRBV11-3

cdr3_nt: TGTGCCAGCAGCCTAACAGGGGGCCAGTTCTACTTC
cdr3_aa: CASSLTGGQFYF
clone_size: many
j_call: TRBJ2-4
d_call: TRBD1
v_call: TRBV3-1

cdr3_nt: TGTGCCAGCAGTGGTAGCGGGGATCCCTACGAGCAGTACTTC
cdr3_aa: CASSGSGDPYEQYF
clone_size: .
j_call: TRBJ2-7
d_call: TRBD2
v_call: TRBV12-3/TRBV12-4

cdr3_nt: TGTGCCAGTAGTGCCGGTGGGGGGTACGAGCAGTACTTC
cdr3_aa: CASSAGGGYEQYF
clone_size: few
j_call: TRBJ2-7
d_call: .
v_call: TRBV19

cdr3_nt: TGTGCCAGCAGCTTAGGGTTCGGCGGGACAAAAAACTACGAGCAGTACTTC
cdr3_aa: CASSLGFGGTKNYEQYF
clone_size: .
j_call: TRBJ2-7
d_call: .
v_call: TRBV11-3

cdr3_nt: TGTGCCGGCAGTTCGCAGACGGCTCAGGGCAATGAAAAACTGTTTTTT
cdr3_aa: CAGSSQTAQGNEKLFF
clone_size: .
j_call: TRBJ1-4
d_call: .
v_call: TRBV6-9

cdr3_nt: TGTGCCTGGAGTGAGTTGGGTCCTAATTCACCCCTCCACTTT
cdr3_aa: CAWSELGPNSPLHF
clone_size: .
j_call: TRBJ1-6
d_call: .
v_call: TRBV30